A single sample is the source of the 16 T cell receptor beta chains below, sequenced in a study of T cell responses to AZD1222 COVID-19 vaccine. Generated by immunoSEQ multiplex PCR, the TCRdb table keeps only in-frame clones and is missing some. The data show fewer than 120,000 clones, approximately 85% seen once. The specimen comprised peripheral blood, sampled on day 0 of AZD1222 vaccination. The receptors stem from an adult in good health.

The rearrangement links TRBV6-4 to TRBJ1-4; D unresolved. The ends were cut back, 2 bases at V and 7 bases at J, with 8 bases in the middle. CDR3 length: 13 amino acids. From germline, CDR1 is MRHNA and CDR2 SNTAGT. The CDR3 here is CASSDRPSEKLFF. The CDR3 DNA reads TGTGCCAGCAGTGACCGGCCTAGTGAAAAACTGTTTTTT.

This sequence joins TRBV7-2 and TRBJ2-7, with 7 bases that match TRBD2. V gave up 2 bases and J gave up 5 bases; unmatched junction bases: 9. The CDR3 covers 15 residues. Germline loops: CDR1 SGHTA, CDR2 FQGNSA. CDR3 sequence (DNA): TGTGCCAGCAGCTTAACCCGCGGGAGCTCGGACGAGCAGTACTTC. It is translated as CASSLTRGSSDEQYF.

Details on this clone: The junction shows a germline mismatch at one end, possibly a read error. The chain uses TRBV28 and TRBJ1-5; tentatively, D is TRBD1 (5 bases). The CDR3 runs to 13 residues. Germline values: CDR1 MDHEN, CDR2 SYDVKM. The CDR3 DNA follows: TGTGCCAGCAGCACAACTCAGATAAGGGGACCCAGTTTT. It codes for CASSTTQIRGPSF.

The V gene is TRBV25-1, the J gene TRBJ1-2; the D is unclear. Germline V CDR1 and CDR2: MGHDK, SYGVNS. This CDR3 has 13 amino acids. V was pared by 4 bases and J by 4 bases, with 10 bases between. As DNA, the CDR3 is TGTGCCAGCAGTGGCCGAAAGGGCTATGGCTACACCTTC. Its protein is CASSGRKGYGYTF.

This chain connects TRBV4-2 to TRBJ1-1; D not certain. The CDR3 has 15 amino acids. V was cut by 6 bases and J by 4 bases, with 18 bases left in between. The germline V gene encodes CDR1 LGHNA and CDR2 YNFKEQ. The DNA for the CDR3 is TGTGCCAGCAGACTTGCTACGGGGATGGGCACTGAAGCTTTCTTT. Translating it yields CASRLATGMGTEAFF.

The chain carries TRBV18 and TRBJ2-5; 10 bases align to TRBD1. CDR1 is KGHSH, CDR2 LQKENI, per germline. Trimming at V came to 0 bases and at J to 5 bases, leaving 9 bases not matched to a gene. This CDR3 spans 17 amino acids. The CDR3 here is CASSPPIPGQGSETQYF. The CDR3 region has the DNA TGTGCCAGCTCACCACCGATTCCGGGACAGGGGTCGGAGACCCAGTACTTC.

This clone was detected once. The chain is built from TRBV9 and TRBJ2-5, with 9 bases aligning to TRBD1. After removal of 0 bases from V and 5 bases from J, the junction contained 8 bases not matched to a gene. This CDR3 is 16 amino acids long. Germline CDR1 SGDLS, CDR2 YYNGEE. CDR3 in DNA: TGTGCCAGCAGCGTAGGCGGCACAGGGGGCATGGAGACCCAGTACTTC. Protein sequence: CASSVGGTGGMETQYF.

This chain connects TRBV7-9 to TRBJ1-5; 12 nucleotides agree with TRBD1. The J segment lost 5 bases and the V segment lost 5 bases, leaving 13 bases of the junction unmatched. Germline values: CDR1 SEHNR, CDR2 FQNEAQ (reference sequence). The CDR3 is 18 residues long. This chain's CDR3 is CASSKQGQGARSDQPQHF. Here the CDR3 DNA reads TGTGCCAGCAGCAAGCAGGGACAGGGGGCACGTTCTGATCAGCCCCAGCATTTT.

In regard to this clone: Other DNA sequences in this specimen translate into the identical CDR3. V is TRBV18 and J is TRBJ1-1; D gene ambiguous. V lost 3 bases, J lost 5 bases, and 4 bases lay in between. This CDR3 is built from 11 residues. Germline V gives CDR1 KGHSH, CDR2 LQKENI. CDR3 bases: TGTGCCAGCTCACCTGGGACTGAAGCTTTCTTT. Amino acid sequence: CASSPGTEAFF.

The chain links TRBV7-2 to TRBJ1-6; D call uncertain. Trimming removed 4 bases at V and 13 bases at J, with 8 bases between. The CDR3 contains 11 residues. Germline V gives CDR1 SGHTA, CDR2 FQGNSA. CDR3 in amino acids: CASSSRPPLHF. The CDR3 nucleotides are TGTGCCAGCAGCTCCCGACCGCCCCTCCACTTT.

The CDR3 region is CASSSDRPNQPQHF. As DNA, the CDR3 is TGCGCCAGCAGTTCGGACAGGCCCAATCAGCCCCAGCATTTT. The chain is built from TRBV10-2 and TRBJ1-5; 7 positions agree with TRBD1. CDR1 is WSHSY and CDR2 is SAAADI in the germline V gene. The J segment lost 3 bases and the V segment lost 5 bases, leaving 4 bases of the junction unmatched. The CDR3 loop spans 14 amino acids.

This clone was picked up a small number of times. This chain uses TRBV7-3 with TRBJ2-3; 7 bases match TRBD2. This CDR3 has 17 residues. V was clipped by 3 bases and J by 0 bases; unmatched bases: 9. Germline assignment: CDR1 SGHTA and CDR2 FQGTGA. The CDR3 DNA reads as TGTGCCAGCAGCTTGAGCGGAGCGGGAAGTAGCACAGATACGCAGTATTTT. Amino acid sequence: CASSLSGAGSSTDTQYF.

Remarks on this clone: A much larger clonotype is one base distant, so this may be a read error. At the DNA level, this CDR3 is encoded by other sequences in the same sample as well. The chain recombines TRBV28 with TRBJ1-5; the D is unclear. CDR1 and CDR2 from the germline V gene are MDHEN and SYDVKM. V gave up 2 bases and J gave up 3 bases, with 2 bases separating them. The CDR3 is made up of 12 amino acids. This CDR3 reads CASSLLNQPQHF. The CDR3 DNA reads TGTGCCAGCAGTTTACTCAATCAGCCCCAGCATTTT.

The rearrangement uses TRBV5-6 and TRBJ1-6; 9 nucleotides agree with TRBD1. Per the germline V gene, CDR1 is SGHDT and CDR2 is YYEEEE. V dropped 4 bases and J dropped 7; count of bases not matched to a gene: 3. The CDR3 runs to 14 residues. The CDR3: CASSKDRGNSPLHF. The CDR3 coding sequence is TGTGCCAGCAGCAAAGACAGGGGGAATTCACCCCTCCACTTT.

The genes are TRBV6-2 or TRBV6-3 and TRBJ2-5; D is possibly TRBD2 (5 bases). Trimming pared 2 bases from V and 1 base from J, leaving 11 bases between. This CDR3 has 15 residues. Germline lookup yields CDR1 MNHEY and CDR2 SVGEGT. The DNA for the CDR3 is TGTGCCAGCAGTTACAACGGGGTACCCCAAGAGACCCAGTACTTC. Translated: CASSYNGVPQETQYF.

The J gene is TRBJ2-7, the V gene TRBV7-8, with TRBD2 as a possible D gene (5 bases). With 5 bases removed from V and 6 bases from J, the gap between germline ends came to 11 bases. Germline-derived CDR1 and CDR2 are SGHVS and FQNEAQ. CDR3 length equals 12 residues. For the CDR3, the DNA is TGTGCCAGCAGCCTAAACAGCGGCGAGCAGTACTTC. This translates into CASSLNSGEQYF. The variable domain in full, with the rest retrieved from reference TRBV7-8 and TRBJ2-7, is GAGVSQSPRYKVAKRGQDVALRCDPISGHVSLFWYQQALGQGPEFLTYFQNEAQLDKSGLPSDRFFAERPEGSVSTLKIQRTQQEDSAVYLCASSLNSGEQYFGPGTRLTVT.